This T cell receptor beta chain was sequenced during a study of blood T cells in healthy people across ages. The sample providers were healthy Caucasian people from Russia, aged about 6 to 95. Study results and caveats: Naive CD4+ cells and diversity were both higher in long-lived donors than in aged donors.

Alongside a J-beta primer mix, a sample-barcoded 5' primer served in a second PCR lasting 7 to 11 cycles. MiXCR was run by TCRdb on the 5' RACE reads, yielding one entry per CDR3 protein. The sample includes around 870,000 distinct CDR3 sequences, 25% to 30% seen only once; the top ten take 17%. The CDR3 is 14 residues long. V lost 4 bases to trimming and J lost 5 bases; unmatched junction nucleotides: 5. Germline V gives CDR1 SGHTA, CDR2 FQGNSA. This clonotype was recorded at least ten times. Its cognate antigen is unknown. The chain is built from TRBV7-2 and TRBJ2-1; 7 positions match TRBD1. This clonotype was sampled from a woman aged 80 or over in good health. The source material was blood. CDR3 coding DNA: TGTGCCAGCAGCTACCGGACAGGTAACAATGAGCAGTTCTTC. As protein: CASSYRTGNNEQFF.